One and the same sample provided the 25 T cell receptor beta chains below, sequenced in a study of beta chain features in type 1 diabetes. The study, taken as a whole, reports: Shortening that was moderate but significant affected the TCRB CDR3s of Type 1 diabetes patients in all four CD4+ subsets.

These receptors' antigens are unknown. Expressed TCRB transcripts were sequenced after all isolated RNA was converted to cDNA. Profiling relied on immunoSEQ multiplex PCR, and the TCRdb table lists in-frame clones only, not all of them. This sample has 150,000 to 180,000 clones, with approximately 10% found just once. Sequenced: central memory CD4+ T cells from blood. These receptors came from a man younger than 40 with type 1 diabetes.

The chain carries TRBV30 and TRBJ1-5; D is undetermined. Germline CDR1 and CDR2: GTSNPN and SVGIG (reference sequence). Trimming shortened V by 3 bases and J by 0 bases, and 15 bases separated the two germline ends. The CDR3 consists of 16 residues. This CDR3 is CAWRGPGSGSNQPQHF. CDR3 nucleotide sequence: TGTGCCTGGAGGGGTCCCGGATCGGGTAGCAATCAGCCCCAGCATTTT.

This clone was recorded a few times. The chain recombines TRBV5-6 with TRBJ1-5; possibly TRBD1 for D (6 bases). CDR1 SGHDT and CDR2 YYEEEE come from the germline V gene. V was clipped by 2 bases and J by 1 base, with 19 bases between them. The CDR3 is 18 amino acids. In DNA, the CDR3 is TGTGCCAGCAGCTTCATGGGGGCATCCTATTCGAGCAATCAGCCCCAGCATTTT. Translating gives CASSFMGASYSSNQPQHF.

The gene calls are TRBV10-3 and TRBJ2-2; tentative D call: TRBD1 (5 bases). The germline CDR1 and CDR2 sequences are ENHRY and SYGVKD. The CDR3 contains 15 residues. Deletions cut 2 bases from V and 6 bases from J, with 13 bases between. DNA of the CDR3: TGTGCCATCAGTGAGGGGTGGGGCGACGCCGGGGAGCTGTTTTTT. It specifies CAISEGWGDAGELFF.

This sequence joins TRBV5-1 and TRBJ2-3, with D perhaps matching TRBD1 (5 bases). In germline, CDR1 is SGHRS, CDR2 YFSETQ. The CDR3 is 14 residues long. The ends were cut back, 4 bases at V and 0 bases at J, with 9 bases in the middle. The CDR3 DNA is TGCGCCAGCAGCAGGGGTGACAGCACAGATACGCAGTATTTT. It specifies CASSRGDSTDTQYF.

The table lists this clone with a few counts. The CDR3 nucleotides are TGTGCCAGCAGCTTAGTTCCCGGGGGCTACACCTTC. Amino acids: CASSLVPGGYTF. The chain is built from TRBV7-8 and TRBJ1-2; D uncertain. The CDR3 is made up of 12 amino acids. The germline V gene encodes CDR1 SGHVS and CDR2 FQNEAQ. V lost 1 base and J lost 8, with 8 bases in between.

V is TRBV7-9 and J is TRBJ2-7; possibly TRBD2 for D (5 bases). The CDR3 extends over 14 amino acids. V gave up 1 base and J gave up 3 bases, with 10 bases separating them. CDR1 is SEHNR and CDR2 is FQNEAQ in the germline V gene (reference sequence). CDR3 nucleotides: TGTGCCAGCAGCTTAGGGACTGACCTCTACGAGCAGTACTTC. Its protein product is CASSLGTDLYEQYF.

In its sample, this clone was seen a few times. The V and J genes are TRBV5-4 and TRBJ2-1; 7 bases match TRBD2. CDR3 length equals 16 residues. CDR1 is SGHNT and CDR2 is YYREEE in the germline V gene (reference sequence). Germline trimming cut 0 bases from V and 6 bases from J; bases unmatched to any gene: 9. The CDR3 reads CASSLAGSSGINEQFF. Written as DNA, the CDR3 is TGTGCCAGCAGCTTGGCGGGGTCTAGCGGAATCAATGAGCAGTTCTTC.

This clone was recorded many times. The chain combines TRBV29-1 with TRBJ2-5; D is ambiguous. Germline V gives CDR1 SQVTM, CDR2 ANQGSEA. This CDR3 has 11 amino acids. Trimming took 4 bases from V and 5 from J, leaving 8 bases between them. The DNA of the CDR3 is TGCAGCGTTGTAGTCTTCGAGACCCAGTACTTC. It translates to CSVVVFETQYF.

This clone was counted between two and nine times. CDR3 sequence (DNA): TGTGCCAGCAGCCCGGATAGCGGGAGGGGCCCGTTCTTC. Amino acid sequence: CASSPDSGRGPFF. The chain employs TRBV11-2 and TRBJ2-1, with 11 bases lining up with TRBD2. The CDR3 totals 13 residues. CDR1 is SGHAT and CDR2 is FQNNGV in the germline V gene. The J segment lost 15 bases and the V segment lost 5 bases, leaving 9 bases of the junction unmatched.

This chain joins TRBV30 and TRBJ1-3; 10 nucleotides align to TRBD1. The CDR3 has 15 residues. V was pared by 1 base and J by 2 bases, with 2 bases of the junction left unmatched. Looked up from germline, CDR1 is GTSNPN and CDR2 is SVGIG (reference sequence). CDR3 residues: CAWSGTGGPGNTIYF. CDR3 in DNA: TGTGCCTGGAGTGGGACAGGGGGGCCTGGAAACACCATATATTTT.

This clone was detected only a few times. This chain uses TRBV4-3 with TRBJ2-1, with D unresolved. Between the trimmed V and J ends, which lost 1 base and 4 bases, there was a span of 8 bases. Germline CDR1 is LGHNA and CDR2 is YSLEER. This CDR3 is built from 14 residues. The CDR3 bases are TGCGCCAGCAGCCAAGTAGCTGGATACAATGAGCAGTTCTTC. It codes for CASSQVAGYNEQFF.

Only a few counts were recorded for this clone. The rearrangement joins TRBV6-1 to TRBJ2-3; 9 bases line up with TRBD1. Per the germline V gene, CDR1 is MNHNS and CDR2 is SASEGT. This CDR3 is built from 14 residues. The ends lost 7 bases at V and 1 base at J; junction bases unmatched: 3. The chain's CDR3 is CASNRDRGTDTQYF. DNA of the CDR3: TGTGCCAGCAACCGGGACAGGGGCACAGATACGCAGTATTTT.

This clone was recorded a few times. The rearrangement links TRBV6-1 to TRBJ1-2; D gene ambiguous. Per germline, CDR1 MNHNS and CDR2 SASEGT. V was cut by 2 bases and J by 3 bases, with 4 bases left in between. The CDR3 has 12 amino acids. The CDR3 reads CASSELHYGYTF. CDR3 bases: TGTGCCAGCAGTGAACTTCACTATGGCTACACCTTC.

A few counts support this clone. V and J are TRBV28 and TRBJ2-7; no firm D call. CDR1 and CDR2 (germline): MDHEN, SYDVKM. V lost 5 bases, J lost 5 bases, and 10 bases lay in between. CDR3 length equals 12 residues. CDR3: CASSLNLNEQYF. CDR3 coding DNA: TGTGCCAGCAGTCTAAACCTGAACGAGCAGTACTTC.

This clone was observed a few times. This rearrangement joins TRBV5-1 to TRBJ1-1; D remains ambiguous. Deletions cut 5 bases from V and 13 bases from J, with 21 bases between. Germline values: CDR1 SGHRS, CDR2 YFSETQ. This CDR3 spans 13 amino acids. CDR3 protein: CASSSTTYVVGFF. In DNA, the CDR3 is TGCGCCAGCAGTTCTACTACGTACGTAGTCGGTTTCTTT.

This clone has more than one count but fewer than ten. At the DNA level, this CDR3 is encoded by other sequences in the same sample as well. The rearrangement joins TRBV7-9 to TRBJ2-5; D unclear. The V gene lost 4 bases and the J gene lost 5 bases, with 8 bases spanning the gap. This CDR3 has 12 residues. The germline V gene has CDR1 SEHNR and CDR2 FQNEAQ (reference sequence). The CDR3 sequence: CASSSQVETQYF. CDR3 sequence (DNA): TGTGCCAGCAGCTCCCAGGTGGAGACCCAGTACTTC. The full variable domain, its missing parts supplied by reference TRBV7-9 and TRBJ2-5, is DTGVSQNPRHKITKRGQNVTFRCDPISEHNRLYWYRQTLGQGPEFLTYFQNEAQLEKSRLLSDRFSAERPKGSFSTLEIQRTEQGDSAMYLCASSSQVETQYFGPGTRLLVL.

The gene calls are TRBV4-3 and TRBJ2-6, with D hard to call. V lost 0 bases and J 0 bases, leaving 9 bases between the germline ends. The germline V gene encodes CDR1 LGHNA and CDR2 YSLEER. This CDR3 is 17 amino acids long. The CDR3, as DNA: TGCGCCAGCAGCCAAGATACAACCGTCTCTGGGGCCAACGTCCTGACTTTC. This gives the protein CASSQDTTVSGANVLTF.

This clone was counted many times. This chain's CDR3 is CATSRDQGTGREFF. CDR3 bases: TGTGCCACCAGCAGAGATCAGGGGACAGGGAGGGAGTTCTTC. The chain links TRBV15 to TRBJ2-1; 9 nucleotides align to TRBD1. The germline CDR1 and CDR2 sequences are LNHNV and YYDKDF (reference sequence). This CDR3 is 14 amino acids long. V shed 0 bases and J 14 bases; nucleotides not matched to a gene: 8.

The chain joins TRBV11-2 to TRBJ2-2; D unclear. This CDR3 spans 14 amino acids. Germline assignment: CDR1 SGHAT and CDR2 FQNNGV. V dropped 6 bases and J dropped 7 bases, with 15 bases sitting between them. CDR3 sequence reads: CASRTLRVDGELFF. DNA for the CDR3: TGTGCCAGCAGGACCCTACGGGTCGACGGGGAGCTGTTTTTT.

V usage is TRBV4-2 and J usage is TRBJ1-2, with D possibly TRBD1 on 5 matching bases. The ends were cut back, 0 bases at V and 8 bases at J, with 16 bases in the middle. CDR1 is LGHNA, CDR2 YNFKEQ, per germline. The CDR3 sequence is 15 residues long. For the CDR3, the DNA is TGTGCCAGCAGCCAAGATCTTGGCAGGGCGGACGGCTACACCTTC. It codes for CASSQDLGRADGYTF.

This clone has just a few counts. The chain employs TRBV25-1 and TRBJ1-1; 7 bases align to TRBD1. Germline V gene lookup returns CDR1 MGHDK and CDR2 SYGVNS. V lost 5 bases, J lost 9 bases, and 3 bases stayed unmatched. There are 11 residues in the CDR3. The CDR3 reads CASSSRGQAFF. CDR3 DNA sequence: TGTGCCAGCAGTTCTAGGGGGCAAGCTTTCTTT.

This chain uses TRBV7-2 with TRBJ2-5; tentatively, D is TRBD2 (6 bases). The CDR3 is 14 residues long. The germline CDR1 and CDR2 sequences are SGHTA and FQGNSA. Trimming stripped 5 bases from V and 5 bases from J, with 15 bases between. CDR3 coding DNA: TGTGCCAGCAGCCCGGAGTGGGGAGGCGAGACCCAGTACTTC. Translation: CASSPEWGGETQYF.

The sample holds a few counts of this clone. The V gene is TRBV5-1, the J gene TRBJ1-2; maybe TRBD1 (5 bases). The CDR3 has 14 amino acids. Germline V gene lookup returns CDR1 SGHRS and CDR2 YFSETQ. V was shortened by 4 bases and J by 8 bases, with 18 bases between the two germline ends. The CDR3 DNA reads TGCGCCAGCAGCGAGGACACAAACAGCCAAGGCTACACCTTC. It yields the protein CASSEDTNSQGYTF.

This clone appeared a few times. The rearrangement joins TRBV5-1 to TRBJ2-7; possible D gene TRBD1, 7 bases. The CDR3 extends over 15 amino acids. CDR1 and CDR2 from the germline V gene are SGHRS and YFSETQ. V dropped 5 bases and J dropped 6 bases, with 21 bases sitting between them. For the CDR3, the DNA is TGCGCCAGCAGTCCCGGCGGGACAGCAATCCCCGAGCAGTACTTC. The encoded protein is CASSPGGTAIPEQYF.

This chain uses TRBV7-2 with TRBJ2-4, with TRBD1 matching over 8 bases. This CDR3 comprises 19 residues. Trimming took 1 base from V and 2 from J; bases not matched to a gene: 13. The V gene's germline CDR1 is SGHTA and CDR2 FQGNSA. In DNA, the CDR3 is TGTGCCAGCAGCTTAGTTCGAGACAGGGGTGTACTAACCAAAAACATTCAGTACTTC. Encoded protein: CASSLVRDRGVLTKNIQYF.